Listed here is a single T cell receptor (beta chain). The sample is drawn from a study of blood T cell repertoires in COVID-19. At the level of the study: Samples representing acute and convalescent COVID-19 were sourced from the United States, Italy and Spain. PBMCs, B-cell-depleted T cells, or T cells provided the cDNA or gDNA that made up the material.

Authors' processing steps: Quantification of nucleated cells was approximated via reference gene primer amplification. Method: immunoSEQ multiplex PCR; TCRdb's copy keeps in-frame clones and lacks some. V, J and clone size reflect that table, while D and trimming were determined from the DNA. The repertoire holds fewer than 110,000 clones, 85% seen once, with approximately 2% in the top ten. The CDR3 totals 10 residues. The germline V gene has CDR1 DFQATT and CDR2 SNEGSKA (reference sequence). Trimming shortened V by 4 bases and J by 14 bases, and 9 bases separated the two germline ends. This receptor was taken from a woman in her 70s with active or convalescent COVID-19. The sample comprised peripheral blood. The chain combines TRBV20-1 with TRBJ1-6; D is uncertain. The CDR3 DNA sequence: TGCAGTGCTACCGAGGGTTCCCTCCACTTT. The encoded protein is CSATEGSLHF.